Following are 32 T cell receptor beta chains from one sample sequenced in a study of immune heterogeneity within non-small cell lung tumors. Multiplex PCR employing 32 V and 13 J primers generated amplicons of the TCR beta CDR3. TCRdb re-called the multiplex PCR reads with MiXCR, one entry per CDR3 protein. Of 5,500 to 6,000 distinct CDR3 sequences listed, more than 15% are singletons. The starting template was genomic DNA from bulk tumor, around 610 ng per sample. Several biopsies per primary tumor, spaced far apart, were taken during surgery. Patients went through curative surgery, and their non-small cell lung cancer was untreated and newly diagnosed. The sequencing input was lung tumor tissue. These receptors originate from a middle-aged man with non-small cell lung cancer.

In its sample, this clonotype was seen a few times. A read error may explain this, as a much larger clone is one base away. This CDR3 is missing its conserved last phenylalanine or tryptophan, likely due to a read error. The V gene is TRBV7-9, the J gene TRBJ2-7; 8 nucleotides align to TRBD2. Germline CDR1 and CDR2: SEHNR and FQNEAQ (reference sequence). V lost 3 bases to trimming and J lost 3 bases; unmatched junction nucleotides: 7. The CDR3 is made up of 15 amino acids. DNA of the CDR3: TGTGCCAGCAGCTTCCCGGGAGGGGGGTTCTACGAGCAGTACATC. This encodes CASSFPGGGFYEQYI.

As concerns this clonotype: The junction differs from germline at one of its ends, possibly a read error. The V and J genes are TRBV7-9 and TRBJ2-5, with no clear D. There are 14 residues in the CDR3. Germline values: CDR1 SEHNR, CDR2 FQNEAQ (reference sequence). The CDR3 nucleotides are TGTGCCAGCAGCATAGCTCTCGCGCAAGAGACCCAGTACTTC. This translates into CASSIALAQETQYF.

This clonotype rates as medium-sized. The chain links TRBV20-1 to TRBJ2-7; D gene uncertain. CDR1 and CDR2 from the germline V gene are DFQATT and SNEGSKA (reference sequence). Trimming took off 0 bases at V and 0 bases at J, with 15 bases between the two ends. The CDR3 extends over 16 amino acids. The CDR3 loop is CSARDLVSTSSYEQYF. In DNA, the CDR3 is TGCAGTGCTAGAGATCTTGTATCCACAAGCTCCTACGAGCAGTACTTC.

The genes are TRBV7-6 and TRBJ2-5, with D perhaps TRBD1 (6 bases). Germline CDR1 reads SGHVS; CDR2 reads FNYEAQ. The CDR3 is 15 amino acids. Trimming pared 1 base from V and 8 bases from J, leaving 17 bases between. The CDR3 loop reads CASSLDPAGANTQYF. The CDR3 DNA sequence: TGTGCCAGCAGCTTAGATCCCGCAGGGGCGAATACCCAGTACTTC. Full variable domain (remainder filled in from reference TRBV7-6 and TRBJ2-5): GAGVSQSPRYKVTKRGQDVALRCDPISGHVSLYWYRQALGQGPEFLTYFNYEAQQDKSGLPNDRFSAERPEGSISTLTIQRTEQRDSAMYRCASSLDPAGANTQYFGPGTRLLVL.

This clonotype rates as medium-sized. The chain has TRBV20-1 and TRBJ2-1; no clear D gene. Germline loops: CDR1 DFQATT, CDR2 SNEGSKA (reference sequence). Trimming shortened V by 5 bases and J by 8 bases, and 16 bases separated the two germline ends. The CDR3 is made up of 13 amino acids. The CDR3 region has the DNA TGCAGTGCTGACACCTCGGATGGCCATGAGCAGTTCTTC. This codes for CSADTSDGHEQFF.

This clonotype was picked up many times. The rearrangement uses TRBV6-1 and TRBJ2-1; 9 bases map to TRBD2. The CDR3 runs to 16 residues. Trimming removed 2 bases from V and 4 bases from J; junction bases left unmatched: 6. Germline V gene sequence: CDR1 MNHNS, CDR2 SASEGT. CDR3 in amino acids: CASSESPGLAYNEQFF. The CDR3 DNA follows: TGTGCCAGCAGTGAATCACCGGGACTAGCTTACAATGAGCAGTTCTTC.

By its share, this clonotype is medium-sized. The V gene is TRBV27, the J gene TRBJ1-4; TRBD1 matches at 7 bases. Trimming cost V 4 bases and J 5 bases; bases outside gene matches: 13. The CDR3 has 17 residues. The germline V gene has CDR1 MNHEY and CDR2 SMNVEV (reference sequence). CDR3 sequence (DNA): TGTGCCAGCAGTTCTCGACAGGGAAGGGGCCTAAATGAAAAACTGTTTTTT. This codes for CASSSRQGRGLNEKLFF.

By share of the sample, this clonotype is medium-sized. V gene TRBV6-5 combines with J gene TRBJ2-2; tentatively, D is TRBD1 (6 bases). Trimming left V 0 bases short and J 5 bases short, with 10 bases between. There are 15 residues in the CDR3. From germline, CDR1 is MNHEY and CDR2 SVGAGI. The CDR3 region is CASSYSFTGTGELFF. The CDR3 DNA follows: TGTGCCAGCAGTTACTCGTTTACAGGGACCGGGGAGCTGTTTTTT.

This clonotype has a single count. Being one base from a much bigger clone, this may be a read error. The chain recombines TRBV9 with TRBJ2-7, with D hard to call. Germline V gene sequence: CDR1 SGDLS, CDR2 YYNGEE. The CDR3 spans 15 residues. The CDR3 loop is CAISVEATIPYEQYF. CDR3 sequence (DNA): TGTGCCATCAGCGTAGAGGCCACTATACCCTACGAGCAGTACTTC.

As regards this clonotype: A much larger clone differs from this one at a single base, so this may be a read error. The chain is built from TRBV5-8 and TRBJ2-7; the D gene is possibly TRBD2 (6 bases). With 6 bases removed from V and 2 bases from J, the gap between germline ends came to 15 bases. CDR3 length: 14 residues. The germline CDR1 and CDR2 sequences are SGHTS and YDEGEE. CDR3: CASIVGTHTYEQYF. CDR3 nucleotides: TGTGCCAGCATCGTCGGGACTCATACCTACGAGCAGTACTTC.

This clonotype was found many times. J is TRBJ1-1 and V is TRBV7-9; D possibly corresponds to TRBD1 (5 bases). The germline V and J ends were trimmed by 5 bases and 0 bases, with 13 bases remaining between them. Germline V gene lookup returns CDR1 SEHNR and CDR2 FQNEAQ (reference sequence). The CDR3 has 15 amino acids. The CDR3 DNA reads as TGTGCCAGCAGCCCCATCCGGGACCTGAACACTGAAGCTTTCTTT. It encodes CASSPIRDLNTEAFF.

This clonotype ranks as medium-sized. CDR3 protein: CASRPSGGFYEQYF. CDR3 bases: TGTGCCAGCAGGCCTAGCGGGGGGTTCTACGAGCAGTACTTC. The chain employs TRBV27 and TRBJ2-7; 11 nucleotides agree with TRBD2. The CDR3 extends over 14 amino acids. The germline CDR1 and CDR2 sequences are MNHEY and SMNVEV (reference sequence). Trimming removed 6 bases from V and 3 bases from J; junction bases left unmatched: 4.

By sample share, this clonotype is medium-sized. The rearrangement links TRBV6-2 or TRBV6-3 to TRBJ2-7; D is undetermined. The V gene lost 6 bases and the J gene lost 5 bases, with 11 bases spanning the gap. Germline lookup yields CDR1 MNHEY and CDR2 SVGEGT. The CDR3 loop spans 12 amino acids. The CDR3 sequence: CASRTPWDEQYF. The DNA of the CDR3 is TGTGCCAGCAGGACACCGTGGGACGAGCAGTACTTC.

Judged by abundance, this clonotype is medium-sized. The gene calls are TRBV30 and TRBJ2-1, with D hard to call. Germline loops: CDR1 GTSNPN, CDR2 SVGIG (reference sequence). The CDR3 totals 15 residues. V gave up 0 bases and J gave up 9 bases, with 18 bases separating them. DNA for the CDR3: TGTGCCTGGAGTGTTGTCCCCGATAGGACCGGTGAGCAGTTCTTC. Translating it yields CAWSVVPDRTGEQFF.

This clonotype showed up just a few times. A read error may be the cause here, since a much bigger clone is one base away. The chain recombines TRBV7-3 with TRBJ1-6; D is unresolved. With 1 base removed from V and 1 base from J, the gap between germline ends came to 20 bases. Germline V gene sequence: CDR1 SGHTA, CDR2 FQGTGA. The CDR3 sequence is 20 residues long. CDR3 region: CASSLRSLYMGPSYNSPLHF. In DNA, the CDR3 is TGTGCCAGCAGCTTAAGATCCCTATATATGGGCCCGTCCTATAATTCACCCCTCCACTTT.

Remarks on this clonotype: A much larger clonotype is one base distant, so this may be a read error. This sequence joins TRBV5-8 and TRBJ2-3; D possibly uses TRBD1 or TRBD2 (5 bases each). V was shortened by 2 bases and J by 1 base, with 8 bases between the two germline ends. Germline V gene sequence: CDR1 SGHTS, CDR2 YDEGEE. This CDR3 contains 14 residues. The CDR3 nucleotides read TGTGCCAGCAGCTTACCGGGGCGCACAGATACGCAGTATTTT. Translated, it gives CASSLPGRTDTQYF.

This clonotype was counted only a few times. This chain uses TRBV4-2 with TRBJ2-3; 8 bases align to TRBD2. The CDR3 is made up of 16 amino acids. J lost 5 bases, V lost 0 bases, and 7 bases had no gene match. Germline V lookup: CDR1 LGHNA, CDR2 YNFKEQ. CDR3 region: CASSQDPAGAGDTQYF. DNA for the CDR3: TGTGCCAGCAGCCAAGATCCAGCGGGGGCGGGAGATACGCAGTATTTT.

By share of the sample, this clonotype is medium-sized. The chain joins TRBV7-2 to TRBJ2-4; TRBD2 agrees at 8 bases. V gave up 6 bases and J gave up 3 bases; unmatched junction bases: 7. Germline V gene data show CDR1 as SGHTA and CDR2 as FQGNSA. CDR3 size: 15 residues. The DNA for the CDR3 is TGTGCCAGCAGTTACCAAGCGGGAGTCAAAAACATTCAGTACTTC. Translating it yields CASSYQAGVKNIQYF.

In this sample, this clonotype turned up a few times. This chain uses TRBV29-1 with TRBJ2-5; TRBD1 might be the D (5 bases). This CDR3 has 12 residues. V was trimmed by 4 bases and J by 4 bases, leaving 10 bases between them. Germline values: CDR1 SQVTM, CDR2 ANQGSEA. Here the CDR3 DNA reads TGCAGCGTTGCTGTACAGGCAGAGACCCAGTACTTC. Protein sequence: CSVAVQAETQYF.

By its share, this clonotype is medium-sized (0.01 to 0.1%). V is TRBV27 and J is TRBJ1-6; possible D gene TRBD1, 5 bases. V lost 4 bases and J 10 bases, leaving 14 bases between the germline ends. This CDR3 has 14 amino acids. Per the germline V gene, CDR1 is MNHEY and CDR2 is SMNVEV (reference sequence). CDR3 sequence reads: CASSWDGFRSPLHF. The DNA of the CDR3 is TGTGCCAGCAGTTGGGACGGTTTCAGGTCACCCCTCCACTTT.

This clonotype rates as medium-sized (0.01 to 0.1%). The genes are TRBV5-1 and TRBJ2-5; 8 nucleotides align to TRBD1. Per germline, CDR1 SGHRS and CDR2 YFSETQ. This CDR3 comprises 16 residues. J was trimmed by 4 bases and V by 3 bases; bases with no gene match: 11. CDR3 DNA sequence: TGCGCCAGCAGCTCTACTTCCGGGACAGGCCTAGAGACCCAGTACTTC. It specifies CASSSTSGTGLETQYF. Based on the CDR3 plus reference TRBV5-1 and TRBJ2-5, the full variable domain is KAGVTQTPRYLIKTRGQQVTLSCSPISGHRSVSWYQQTPGQGLQFLFEYFSETQRNKGNFPGRFSGRQFSNSRSEMNVSTLELGDSALYLCASSSTSGTGLETQYFGPGTRLLVL.

Judged by abundance, this clonotype is medium-sized (0.01 to 0.1%). The gene calls are TRBV15 and TRBJ1-1; tentatively, D is TRBD1 (6 bases). The germline V gene encodes CDR1 LNHNV and CDR2 YYDKDF (reference sequence). The V end was cut by 0 bases, the J end by 4 bases, with 6 bases between. The CDR3 covers 13 residues. CDR3: CATSREGATEAFF. CDR3 nucleotide sequence: TGTGCCACCAGCAGAGAGGGGGCCACTGAAGCTTTCTTT.

This clonotype is termed medium-sized. V and J are TRBV7-9 and TRBJ1-1; 7 nucleotides align to TRBD1. CDR1 and CDR2 from the germline V gene are SEHNR and FQNEAQ (reference sequence). The junction had 6 bases not matched to a gene; V was cut back by 1 base and J by 10 bases. The CDR3 has 13 amino acids. The DNA for the CDR3 is TGTGCCAGCAGCTTAGACACAGGGGATGGAGCTTTCTTT. This gives the protein CASSLDTGDGAFF.

Sample share makes this clonotype medium-sized. CDR3 protein: CSARVGTGGGGWQPQHF. CDR3 in DNA: TGCAGTGCTAGAGTGGGGACAGGGGGCGGTGGATGGCAGCCCCAGCATTTT. This chain joins TRBV20-1 and TRBJ1-5; 12 positions agree with TRBD1. Germline V gives CDR1 DFQATT, CDR2 SNEGSKA (reference sequence). CDR3 length equals 17 residues. J lost 7 bases, V lost 1 base, and 11 bases had no gene match.

This clonotype is labeled medium-sized. The J gene is TRBJ2-3, the V gene TRBV20-1, with TRBD1 identical over 9 bases. The CDR3 sequence is 14 residues long. Germline V lookup: CDR1 DFQATT, CDR2 SNEGSKA (reference sequence). V gave up 3 bases and J gave up 5 bases; unmatched junction bases: 6. CDR3: CSASAGQGRDTQYF. CDR3 in DNA: TGCAGTGCTAGTGCTGGACAGGGGAGAGATACGCAGTATTTT.

This clonotype occurred many times. This chain uses TRBV29-1 with TRBJ2-7, with TRBD1 matching 11 bases. The CDR3 runs 13 residues. The junction had 4 bases not matched to a gene; V was cut back by 6 bases and J by 3 bases. CDR1 is SQVTM, CDR2 ANQGSEA, per germline. CDR3 region: CSVPGQGGYEQYF. CDR3 sequence (DNA): TGCAGCGTACCGGGACAGGGGGGCTACGAGCAGTACTTC.

This clonotype ranks as medium-sized. The V call is TRBV6-1, the J call TRBJ1-6; weak D call: TRBD1 (5 bases). Germline V CDR1 and CDR2: MNHNS, SASEGT. This CDR3 region has 13 residues. Trimming removed 5 bases from V and 9 bases from J, with 11 bases in between. The CDR3 sequence: CASSLLGPSPLHF. The CDR3 region has the DNA TGTGCCAGCAGTTTACTGGGACCTTCACCCCTCCACTTT.

By share, this clonotype counts as medium-sized (0.01 to 0.1%). V gene TRBV9 combines with J gene TRBJ2-6, with D uncertain. The V gene lost 1 base and the J gene lost 2 bases, with 7 bases spanning the gap. The CDR3 is 15 residues long. From germline, CDR1 is SGDLS and CDR2 YYNGEE. DNA of the CDR3: TGTGCCAGCAGCGTATTTGTGGCTGGGGCCAACGTCCTGACTTTC. Its protein product is CASSVFVAGANVLTF.

In this sample, this clonotype is medium-sized. The rearrangement joins TRBV6-1 to TRBJ1-3; 7 bases are a match to TRBD1. Germline V gene data show CDR1 as MNHNS and CDR2 as SASEGT. The CDR3 sequence is 17 residues long. V shed 8 bases and J 0 bases; nucleotides not matched to a gene: 13. As DNA, the CDR3 is TGTGCCAGCTGTAGGGCAGGGGGGATATTCTCTGGAAACACCATATATTTT. Translation gives CASCRAGGIFSGNTIYF.

This clonotype was picked up many times. V is TRBV5-1 and J is TRBJ1-4; 7 bases map to TRBD1. Germline trimming cut 4 bases from V and 0 bases from J; bases unmatched to any gene: 3. The CDR3 runs 15 residues. The V gene's germline CDR1 is SGHRS and CDR2 YFSETQ. The CDR3 reads CASSRGTATNEKLFF. The CDR3 DNA sequence: TGCGCCAGCAGCCGCGGGACAGCAACTAATGAAAAACTGTTTTTT.

Worth noting for this clonotype: A much larger clone sits a single nucleotide away, making a read error possible. In DNA form, the CDR3 reads TGCGCCAGTACCCCCCGGCTTCCTGGGGGGACATCCTTGGGCGGGAAGCTGTTTTTT. It is translated as CASTPRLPGGTSLGGKLFF. The rearrangement joins TRBV5-1 to TRBJ2-2; D could derive from TRBD1 or TRBD2 (6 bases each). Germline V lookup: CDR1 SGHRS, CDR2 YFSETQ. This CDR3 has 19 residues.

In its sample, this clonotype ranks as medium-sized. The J gene is TRBJ2-1, the V gene TRBV6-1, with 7 positions matching TRBD2. Germline CDR1 is MNHNS and CDR2 is SASEGT. The CDR3 length is 18 residues. V lost 5 bases, J lost 0 bases, and 13 bases stayed unmatched. CDR3 sequence (DNA): TGTGCCAGCAGTCCCGGAGGGTTAGCGGGTAGCTCCTACAATGAGCAGTTCTTC. It codes for CASSPGGLAGSSYNEQFF.